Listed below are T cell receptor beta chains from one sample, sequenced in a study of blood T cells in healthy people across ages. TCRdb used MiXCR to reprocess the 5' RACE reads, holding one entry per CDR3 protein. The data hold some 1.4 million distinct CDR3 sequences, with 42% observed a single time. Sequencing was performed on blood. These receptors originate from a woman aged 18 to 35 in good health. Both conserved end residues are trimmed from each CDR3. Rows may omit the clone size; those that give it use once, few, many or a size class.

CDR3 protein: ASSLRGAENTEAF
J gene: TRBJ1-1
V gene: TRBV5-1
clone size: few

CDR3 protein: ASSTGGWVATEAF
J gene: TRBJ1-1
V gene: TRBV5-1
clone size: few

CDR3 protein: ASSQGPQANYGYT
J gene: TRBJ1-2
V gene: TRBV3-1
clone size: .

CDR3 protein: SAGGQGATEAF
J gene: TRBJ1-1
V gene: TRBV20-1
clone size: many

CDR3 protein: SAATSGTYEQY
J gene: TRBJ2-7
V gene: TRBV20-1
clone size: few

CDR3 protein: ASSSGRTRMNTEAF
J gene: TRBJ1-1
V gene: TRBV5-1
clone size: .

CDR3 protein: ASSVGGQGKRAYNEQF
J gene: TRBJ2-1
V gene: TRBV9
clone size: few

CDR3 protein: ASSFKWEQY
J gene: TRBJ2-7
V gene: TRBV7-9
clone size: .

CDR3 protein: ASSYSGAHEQY
J gene: TRBJ2-7
V gene: TRBV6-6
clone size: .

CDR3 protein: ASSLGGLAGGMADTQY
J gene: TRBJ2-3
V gene: TRBV5-1
clone size: .

CDR3 protein: SAIRGSDTQY
J gene: TRBJ2-3
V gene: TRBV20-1
clone size: few

CDR3 protein: ASSSRDRVGTEAF
J gene: TRBJ1-1
V gene: TRBV5-4
clone size: .

CDR3 protein: ASSLEARSGYT
J gene: TRBJ1-2
V gene: TRBV7-9
clone size: .

CDR3 protein: ASEAGGYNEQY
J gene: .
V gene: TRBV2
clone size: .

CDR3 protein: SANLDLQYYEQY
J gene: TRBJ2-7
V gene: TRBV20-1
clone size: .

CDR3 protein: ASRTGHGNTEAF
J gene: TRBJ1-1
V gene: TRBV2
clone size: .

CDR3 protein: ASGLDISSTDTQY
J gene: TRBJ2-3
V gene: TRBV7-8
clone size: .

CDR3 protein: ASSHDPGQEETQY
J gene: .
V gene: TRBV5-4
clone size: .

CDR3 protein: ASSQGTVPSSYEQY
J gene: TRBJ2-7
V gene: TRBV4-1
clone size: .

CDR3 protein: AISGGRDGPYEQY
J gene: TRBJ2-7
V gene: TRBV10-3
clone size: .

CDR3 protein: AISDLTGGNIQY
J gene: TRBJ2-4
V gene: TRBV10-3
clone size: many

CDR3 protein: ASSPRRSEGWQY
J gene: TRBJ2-7
V gene: TRBV4-1
clone size: few

CDR3 protein: ATSDSKQGVYTEAF
J gene: TRBJ1-1
V gene: TRBV24-1
clone size: .